This TCR beta chain emerged from a study of T cells in Graves' hyperthyroidism and ophthalmopathy (dated by TCRdb to between 2019 and 2020). About the investigation overall: Peripheral blood samples were taken at initial diagnosis, before any treatment was given. The 95 to 100 discovery patients were randomly divided into training and test sets at a 7:3 ratio. After sampling, hyperthyroidism patients received methimazole starting at 30 mg daily, and ophthalmopathy patients received high-dose intravenous methylprednisolone. The paper describes TCR Vbeta CDR3 sequencing of 140 or so peripheral blood samples, made up of about 41 ophthalmopathy patients, 70 to 80 hyperthyroidism patients and roughly 17 progressor patients. To identify distinguishing TCR V-J signatures, a discovery cohort of 100 patients was used, comprising 43 with Graves' ophthalmopathy and some 60 with stable Graves' hyperthyroidism. An independent validation cohort of fewer than 20 hyperthyroidism patients and roughly 16 patients who later progressed to ophthalmopathy tested prospective prediction of ophthalmopathy. In about 6 Graves' hyperthyroidism patients, the study also compared T-cell repertoires from thyroid tissue with T-cell repertoires from blood.

Here is what the overall study found, with its caveats: Sample size was not statistically predetermined, and blinding of investigators to group allocation was not performed. In cross-validation, a model built on a 13 V-J signature told ophthalmopathy apart from stable hyperthyroidism with 87.88% sensitivity and approximately 81% specificity, and in testing the same model reached 80%/75%. Most expanded thyroid clonotypes (frequency above 0.001) were also detected in blood, suggesting blood repertoires may reflect thyroid immune responses. During validation, the model predicted progression to ophthalmopathy a median of roughly six months ahead of onset, with approximately 71% sensitivity and 72% to 85% specificity.

The TCR beta CDR3 regions were amplified from the RNA transcripts. For the first round of RT-PCR on the TCR CDR3, the HTBI primer set was used together with the Qiagen OneStep RT-PCR kit. Libraries were constructed in a second round of multiplex PCR, after which size selection and purification were performed. Sequencing of the libraries was done on an Illumina HiSeq2000 using paired-end 100 bp reads. Regarding the original processing steps: SOAPnuke was used to process the raw data, throwing out any read that contained adapters or uncalled bases, had a mean Phred below 15, or lacked an exact constant-primer or identifier match. High-quality paired reads were merged using COPE v1.2.5, and each unique nucleotide sequence was defined as a clonotype. MiTCR v1.1 was used to align the clonotypes against IMGT TRBV, TRBD and TRBJ reference segments. The analysis was restricted to V-J combinations with a frequency above 0.0001, which together covered 99% to 99.2% of the repertoires. The TCS score was defined as F50 (clonal expansion) divided by E x V (chaos), with BLOSUM62-based TCRdist calculated between CDR3 peptides within each V-J. Welch's t-statistics and random forest reduced roughly 500 V-J features to about 12, which were used in a naive Bayes classifier (R e1071). Clones were called with MiXCR by TCRdb after fastp trimmed the public reads at Q25, and only in-frame beta chains were retained. Rows are unified per CDR3 protein, each entry keeping the most common DNA and genes. The V and J calls were not made by the authors but by TCRdb's processing. The sample table shows roughly 740,000 distinct CDR3 sequences, and about a sixth are seen once. Over 7.5% of the sample rests with the top ten.

Stable Graves' hyperthyroidism was defined as no progression to ophthalmopathy during 18 months of follow-up. Hyperthyroidism patients were newly diagnosed, had a disease duration of under 2 months, and were aged 18 to 65 years. The study excluded patients with uncontrolled infections, other autoimmune diseases, pregnancy or lactation. Diagnoses relied on clinical symptoms, serum thyroxine and TRAb, thyroid ultrasound and orbital computed tomography. PBMCs were separated from under 11 ml of fresh peripheral blood using Ficoll-Paque density gradient centrifugation. Total RNA was extracted with Trizol reagent, and quality was checked on an Agilent 2100 Bioanalyzer. As encoded in the germline V gene (reference sequence), CDR1 is DFQATT while CDR2 is SNEGSKA. Its CDR3 holds 14 amino acids, cysteine through phenylalanine. Only CDR3 DNA is held: 42 bases, read in frame from base 1. The trim is 1 base for V and 4 bases for J, with a gap of 14 bases between the germline ends.

This clonotype was observed a handful of times. Its antigen is not yet known. Qualities for individual bases were not recorded, and no much larger clone is one base off. The chain employs TRBV20-1 and TRBJ2-7, and perhaps TRBD1 as D gene, on 6 matching bases. Sample: blood. This TCR was recovered from a man younger than 35 with Graves' hyperthyroidism. The DNA is as follows: TGCAGTGCTAGAGTTTACAGGGAGACTTACGAGCAGTACTTC. Its protein product is CSARVYRETYEQYF.